This T cell receptor (beta chain) was recovered during a study of type 1 regulatory T cells (dated by TCRdb to 2020 to 2023). With regard to the full study: An in vitro protocol by which a Tr1-enriched, alloantigen-specific CD4 T cell product named T-allo10 was generated was characterized in the study. T-allo10 was being evaluated clinically in patients with hematological malignancies who were receiving allogeneic hematopoietic stem cell transplantation.

A remark on this clonotype: Its antigen has not been determined. No per-base quality is available; no much larger clone lies one base away.

The listed sequencing device is Illumina MiSeq. TCRdb reprocessed the public reads (quality trimming at Q25 with fastp, clone calling with MiXCR) and kept in-frame beta chains. Entries are consolidated by CDR3 protein sequence, retaining the most common genes and DNA. Counted in this sample were about 69,000 distinct CDR3 sequences; 20% to 25% of them appeared once. Of the sample, roughly 8% falls within the top ten clones. From cysteine to phenylalanine, the CDR3 is 17 amino acids long. Just the 51-base CDR3 DNA is kept, in frame starting at base 1. The trim is 0 bases for V and 0 bases for J, with a gap of 14 bases between the germline ends. CDR1 SGHRS and CDR2 YFSETQ were looked up in the germline V gene. What the authors observed across the whole study: Tr1 cells showed a more restricted TCR repertoire than non-Tr1 cells, which the study interpreted as alloantigen-induced clonal expansion.

The receptor's source is a human donor in good health. Rearrangement joined TRBV5-1 to TRBJ2-3; the D gene assignment is ambiguous. The sequencing sample was made of cultured type 1 regulatory T (Tr1) cells, either the whole culture or a sorted fraction (not recorded which). What the cell subset or site label conveys for this sample: type 1 regulatory T cells sorted from the T-allo10 product. The CDR3 has the sequence CASSLDAHSASTDTQYF. The nucleotide sequence reads TGCGCCAGCAGCTTGGATGCTCACAGTGCTAGCACAGATACGCAGTATTTT. With the rest looked up from the reference TRBV5-1 and TRBJ2-3 genes rather than sequenced, the full variable domain is KAGVTQTPRYLIKTRGQQVTLSCSPISGHRSVSWYQQTPGQGLQFLFEYFSETQRNKGNFPGRFSGRQFSNSRSEMNVSTLELGDSALYLCASSLDAHSASTDTQYFGPGTRLTVL.